This is a list of T cell receptor beta chains from one sample in a study of post-analysis software for immune sequencing data. TCRdb ran MiXCR on the PCR reads and lists one entry per CDR3 protein. There are about 560,000 distinct CDR3 sequences in the sample; 40% to 50% occur only once, and under 2% lies in the top ten. Sequencing was performed on blood. These receptors all stem from a girl between 10 and 17 years old with multiple sclerosis. CDR3s include the opening cysteine and the closing phenylalanine or tryptophan. The order of the fields is J gene, V gene, clone size, CDR3 length, D gene, CDR3 protein, CDR3 DNA. A D gene is named only where the DNA matches it firmly. Size is omitted from some rows. Given values are once, few, many or a class for expanded clones.

>TRBJ2-3|TRBV7-9|.|18|.
CASSYSPYDVSSTDTQYF
TGTGCCAGCAGCTATAGTCCTTACGACGTTTCTAGCACAGATACGCAGTATTTT
>TRBJ2-1|TRBV2|.|16|TRBD2
CASSDGSGGSHNEQFF
TGTGCCAGCAGTGATGGGTCGGGGGGGTCGCACAATGAGCAGTTCTTC
>TRBJ2-5|TRBV20-1|few|14|.
CSARDSGFGRTQYF
TGCAGTGCTAGAGATTCTGGCTTTGGGAGGACCCAGTACTTC
>TRBJ1-1|TRBV20-1|once|15|.
CSANGLAVTNTEAFF
TGCAGTGCTAACGGGCTGGCCGTCACTAACACTGAAGCTTTCTTT
>TRBJ2-1|TRBV12-3/TRBV12-4|.|15|TRBD2
CACTGLAGDTNEQFF
TGTGCCTGCACCGGACTAGCGGGAGACACCAATGAGCAGTTCTTC
>TRBJ2-3|TRBV15|.|15|TRBD2
CAISRGLAVTDTQYF
TGTGCCATCTCCCGGGGACTAGCGGTAACAGATACGCAGTATTTT
>TRBJ2-6|TRBV6-5|few|17|TRBD1
CASSSGQGTSGANVLTF
TGTGCCAGCAGTTCGGGACAGGGGACCTCTGGGGCCAACGTCCTGACTTTC
>TRBJ2-7|TRBV12-3/TRBV12-4|few|13|.
CASSRRGAYEQYF
TGTGCCAGCAGTCGCAGGGGGGCCTACGAGCAGTACTTC
>TRBJ1-2|TRBV7-6|few|13|.
CASSHRVTYGYTF
TGTGCCAGCAGTCACAGGGTGACCTATGGCTACACCTTC
>TRBJ1-1|TRBV29-1|.|12|.
CSVGQLNTEAFF
TGCAGCGTTGGCCAGCTGAACACTGAAGCTTTCTTT
>TRBJ2-7|TRBV29-1|few|12|.
CSVSGHPGEQYF
TGCAGCGTTTCGGGACACCCGGGGGAGCAGTACTTC
>TRBJ2-7|TRBV20-1|.|14|TRBD1
CSAPGQGAYNEQYF
TGCAGTGCGCCGGGACAGGGGGCCTACAATGAGCAGTACTTC
>TRBJ1-1|TRBV28|.|15|.
CASSTRDTLLTEAFF
TGTGCCAGCAGTACCCGGGACACTCTATTGACTGAAGCTTTCTTT
>TRBJ1-2|TRBV7-9|few|14|.
CASSFPGLGYGYTF
TGTGCCAGCAGCTTTCCGGGGCTGGGCTATGGCTACACCTTC
>TRBJ2-7|TRBV12-3/TRBV12-4|few|15|TRBD2
CASSLGVAGVYEQYF
TGTGCCAGCAGTTTAGGCGTAGCGGGAGTCTACGAGCAGTACTTC
>TRBJ2-5|TRBV24-1|.|16|TRBD1
CATSDSVTGGLETQYF
TGTGCCACCAGTGATTCGGTGACAGGGGGCTTGGAGACCCAGTACTTC
>TRBJ2-1|TRBV29-1|once|16|.
CSVALPTESSYNEQFF
TGCAGCGTCGCCCTTCCGACGGAGAGCTCCTACAATGAGCAGTTCTTC
>TRBJ2-5|TRBV6-5|few|14|.
CASSYSAHQETQYF
TGTGCCAGCAGTTACTCGGCGCACCAAGAGACCCAGTACTTC
>TRBJ2-4|TRBV12-3/TRBV12-4|.|18|TRBD2
CASSTRQDVRGGKNIQYF
TGTGCCAGCAGCACTAGACAGGACGTACGGGGGGGCAAAAACATTCAGTACTTC
>TRBJ2-7|TRBV14|.|14|TRBD2
CASSPSGGSREQYF
TGTGCCAGCAGCCCCAGCGGGGGTTCGAGGGAGCAGTACTTC
>TRBJ1-2|TRBV6-5|once|13|.
CASSPTGRKGYTF
TGTGCCAGCAGCCCGACAGGACGGAAAGGCTACACCTTC
>TRBJ2-1|TRBV6-6|.|15|.
CASRGGGRGVNEQFF
TGTGCCAGCAGGGGAGGGGGGCGTGGGGTGAATGAGCAGTTCTTC
>TRBJ2-1|TRBV9|.|16|TRBD2
CASSPRRGASGNEQFF
TGTGCCAGCAGCCCAAGGAGAGGCGCTAGCGGAAATGAGCAGTTCTTC
>TRBJ2-7|TRBV7-9|few|11|.
CASSSLDEQYF
TGTGCCAGCAGCTCGTTAGACGAGCAGTACTTC
>TRBJ2-5|TRBV20-1|.|14|.
CSAAVRLGRETQYF
TGCAGTGCTGCCGTTCGGTTGGGGCGTGAGACCCAGTACTTC
>TRBJ1-2|TRBV27|.|14|.
CASREAGAFYGYTF
TGTGCCAGCAGAGAAGCAGGAGCTTTCTATGGCTACACCTTC
>TRBJ1-6|TRBV7-9|few|17|.
CASRPKGQLGDNSPLHF
TGTGCCAGCAGACCGAAGGGCCAACTCGGGGATAATTCACCCCTCCACTTT
>TRBJ2-3|TRBV6-5|.|15|.
CASSYSRPHTDTQYF
TGTGCCAGCAGTTACTCGAGACCCCACACAGATACGCAGTATTTT
>TRBJ1-2|TRBV12-3/TRBV12-4|.|15|.
CASSPQWVRDYGYTF
TGTGCCAGCAGCCCCCAGTGGGTCCGGGACTATGGCTACACCTTC
>TRBJ1-5|TRBV20-1|.|10|.
CSAREQPQHF
TGCAGTGCTAGAGAGCAGCCCCAGCATTTT
>TRBJ2-7|TRBV7-2|few|14|.
CASSSRVGSYEQYF
TGTGCCAGCAGCTCCCGTGTCGGCTCCTACGAGCAGTACTTC
>TRBJ1-1|TRBV12-3/TRBV12-4|.|16|.
CASSFRDPGRNTEAFF
TGTGCCAGCAGTTTTAGGGACCCGGGACGGAACACTGAAGCTTTCTTT
>TRBJ1-4|TRBV6-5|few|15|.
CASSLTDATNEKLFF
TGTGCCAGCAGTTTGACGGATGCAACTAATGAAAAACTGTTTTTT
>TRBJ1-1|TRBV10-3|few|14|.
CAIRTGRENTEAFF
TGTGCCATCAGAACCGGACGGGAGAACACTGAAGCTTTCTTT
>TRBJ2-7|TRBV29-1|few|19|TRBD2
CSVQKPHNPSGGGPYEQYF
TGCAGCGTTCAAAAACCACATAACCCTAGCGGTGGAGGTCCCTACGAGCAGTACTTC
>TRBJ2-3|TRBV7-9|.|15|.
CASSLARDSTDTQYF
TGTGCCAGCAGCTTAGCTAGGGACAGCACAGATACGCAGTATTTT
>TRBJ2-3|TRBV29-1|few|14|TRBD1
CSAIDRGRGDTQYF
TGCAGTGCCATCGACAGGGGCCGGGGGGATACGCAGTATTTT
>TRBJ2-4|TRBV12-3/TRBV12-4|.|14|.
CASRRAGAKNIQYF
TGTGCCAGCAGGAGGGCGGGAGCCAAAAACATTCAGTACTTC
>TRBJ2-1|TRBV7-8|.|15|TRBD2
CASSPVAGVYNEQFF
TGTGCCAGCAGCCCAGTGGCGGGGGTCTACAATGAGCAGTTCTTC
>TRBJ2-1|TRBV12-3/TRBV12-4|.|14|TRBD2
CASRQGLAGEWQFF
TGTGCCAGCAGGCAGGGACTAGCGGGGGAGTGGCAGTTCTTC
>TRBJ2-5|TRBV11-2|.|15|TRBD1
CASRKPGQSQETQYF
TGTGCCAGCAGAAAACCGGGACAGAGCCAAGAGACCCAGTACTTC
>TRBJ2-5|TRBV20-1|few|17|TRBD1
CSARAGVGQALQETQYF
TGCAGTGCTAGAGCGGGGGTGGGACAGGCCCTCCAAGAGACCCAGTACTTC
>TRBJ2-3|TRBV7-8|.|13|.
CASSQGARDTQYF
TGTGCCAGCAGCCAAGGGGCGCGAGATACGCAGTATTTT
>TRBJ1-4|TRBV7-8|few|16|.
CASSPSGGTTNEKLFF
TGTGCCAGCAGCCCCTCGGGCGGTACAACTAATGAAAAACTGTTTTTT
>TRBJ2-6|TRBV5-5|.|18|TRBD1
CASSSIPGQPSGANVLTF
TGTGCCAGCAGCTCGATACCGGGACAGCCCTCTGGGGCCAACGTCCTGACTTTC
>TRBJ1-1|TRBV6-1|.|13|TRBD1
CAITQDRDTEAFF
TGTGCCATAACGCAGGACAGGGACACTGAAGCTTTCTTT
>TRBJ2-6|TRBV5-1|.|18|TRBD1
CASSASGTGGSGANVLTF
TGCGCCAGCAGCGCCTCAGGGACAGGGGGTTCTGGGGCCAACGTCCTGACTTTC
>TRBJ2-3|TRBV4-1|.|14|.
CASSVPGGSDTQYF
TGCGCCAGCAGCGTCCCTGGGGGGTCGGATACGCAGTATTTT
>TRBJ2-4|TRBV27|.|15|TRBD2
CASSPRLAGGDIQYF
TGTGCCAGCAGTCCTCGACTAGCGGGAGGGGACATTCAGTACTTC
>TRBJ2-3|TRBV12-3/TRBV12-4|.|18|TRBD2
CASRTQFKWTSDTDTQYF
TGTGCCAGCAGGACCCAGTTTAAGTGGACTAGCGACACAGATACGCAGTATTTT
>TRBJ1-4|TRBV5-1|.|15|.
CASSFRGGTNEKLFF
TGCGCCAGCAGCTTCCGGGGAGGAACTAATGAAAAACTGTTTTTT
>TRBJ2-5|TRBV12-3/TRBV12-4|.|15|TRBD2
CASSLNSGRLETQYF
TGTGCCAGCAGTTTGAATAGCGGGAGGTTGGAGACCCAGTACTTC
>TRBJ1-1|TRBV5-1|.|13|.
CASSPTGRTEAFF
TGCGCCAGCAGCCCCACGGGGCGTACTGAAGCTTTCTTT